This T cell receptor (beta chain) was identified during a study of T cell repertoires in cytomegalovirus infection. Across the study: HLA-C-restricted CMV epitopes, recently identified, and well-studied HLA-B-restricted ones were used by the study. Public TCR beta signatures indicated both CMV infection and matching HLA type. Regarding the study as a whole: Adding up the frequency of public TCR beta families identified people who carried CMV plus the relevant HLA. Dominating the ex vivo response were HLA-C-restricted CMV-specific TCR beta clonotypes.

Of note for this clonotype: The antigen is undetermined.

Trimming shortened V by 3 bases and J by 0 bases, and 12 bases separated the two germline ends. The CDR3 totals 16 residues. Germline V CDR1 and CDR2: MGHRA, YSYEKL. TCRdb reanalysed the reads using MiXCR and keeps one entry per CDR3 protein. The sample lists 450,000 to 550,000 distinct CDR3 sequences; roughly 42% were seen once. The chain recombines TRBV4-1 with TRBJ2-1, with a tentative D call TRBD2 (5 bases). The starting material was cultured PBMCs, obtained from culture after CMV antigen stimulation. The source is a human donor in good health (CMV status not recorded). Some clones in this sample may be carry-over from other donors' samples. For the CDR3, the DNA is TGCGCCAGCAGCCAGGGAGCGGCGAGCTCCTACAATGAGCAGTTCTTC. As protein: CASSQGAASSYNEQFF.